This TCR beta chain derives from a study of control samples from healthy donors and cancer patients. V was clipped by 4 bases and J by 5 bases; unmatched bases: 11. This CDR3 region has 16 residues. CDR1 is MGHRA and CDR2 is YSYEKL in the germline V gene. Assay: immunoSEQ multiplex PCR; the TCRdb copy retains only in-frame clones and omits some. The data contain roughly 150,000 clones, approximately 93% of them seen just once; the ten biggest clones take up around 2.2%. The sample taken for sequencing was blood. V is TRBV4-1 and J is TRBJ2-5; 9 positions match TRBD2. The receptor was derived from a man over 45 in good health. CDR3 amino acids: CASSLSEAGGGETQYF. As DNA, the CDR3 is TGCGCCAGCAGCCTCTCGGAAGCGGGAGGTGGGGAGACCCAGTACTTC.